This is a list of T cell receptor beta chains from one sample in a study of neurological immune-mediated disorders. MiXCR, run by TCRdb on the 5' RACE reads, gives a single entry per CDR3 protein. Among roughly 70,000 distinct CDR3 sequences listed, approximately 5% were seen once. The sample taken for sequencing was PBMCs. The receptor set was obtained from a woman aged 70-85 years with multiple sclerosis. The CDR3 runs from the conserved cysteine through the conserved F or W. The D gene is left open where the match is weak. Size is omitted from some rows. Given values are once, few, many or a class for expanded clones.

NA	TRBV9	TRBJ2-1	many	TGTGCCAGCAGCACCGCTAGCGCTAGCTCCTACAATGAGCAGTTCTTC	CASSTASASSYNEQFF
NA	TRBV7-2	TRBJ2-3	many	TGTGCCAGCAGCTTAGGAGGGATCTTATGGGCAGATACGCAGTATTTT	CASSLGGILWADTQYF
NA	TRBV18	TRBJ1-2	many	TGTGCCAGCTCACCACCGGCGGGGGACTATGGCTACACCTTC	CASSPPAGDYGYTF
TRBD1	TRBV7-9	TRBJ2-2	many	TGTGCCAGCAGCTTACCGGGACAGTACACCGGGGAGCTGTTTTTT	CASSLPGQYTGELFF
TRBD2	TRBV30	TRBJ2-1	NA	TGTGCCTGGAGTGTCGGTCTAGCGGGAAACGAGCAGTTCTTC	CAWSVGLAGNEQFF
NA	TRBV3-1	TRBJ2-5	few	TGTGCCAGCAGCCGCGAATCCTCGGGGACCCAGTACTTC	CASSRESSGTQYF
NA	TRBV6-7	TRBJ2-3	many	TGTGCCAGCAGTCCCCGGGGCGGGAAATTCTCTAGCACAGATACGCAGTATTTT	CASSPRGGKFSSTDTQYF
NA	TRBV6-2/TRBV6-3	TRBJ1-1	NA	TGTGCCAGCAGTCGGACAGCCTACACTGAAGCTTTCTTT	CASSRTAYTEAFF
NA	TRBV5-6	TRBJ2-1	many	TGTGCCAGCAGCCTGACTAGTCCACACTCTTCGAATGAGCAGTTCTTC	CASSLTSPHSSNEQFF
NA	TRBV20-1	TRBJ2-3	many	TGCAGTGCGAAGGCGGGACTCCCCTTGAATACAGATACGCAGTATTTT	CSAKAGLPLNTDTQYF
NA	TRBV3-1	TRBJ2-4	many	TGTGCCAGCAGCCAAAGGGGGGCCAAAAACATTCAGTACTTC	CASSQRGAKNIQYF
NA	TRBV6-5	TRBJ2-7	many	TGTGCCAGCAGGTTCGGCAGGGTCTACGAGCAGTACTTC	CASRFGRVYEQYF
TRBD2	TRBV5-5	TRBJ2-4	many	TGTGCCAGCAGCTTAGGGCTAGCGGGACCAAACATTCAGTACTTC	CASSLGLAGPNIQYF
NA	TRBV4-1	TRBJ2-1	many	TGCGCCAGCAGCCAAGCCGACACCCTCTACAATGAGCAGTTCTTC	CASSQADTLYNEQFF
NA	TRBV20-1	TRBJ1-2	many	TGCAGTGCTAGAGAAGGGGTTGGCTATGGCTACACCTTC	CSAREGVGYGYTF
TRBD2	TRBV5-1	TRBJ2-5	many	TGCGCCAGCAGCTTAGCGGGAGGGTCCCAAGAGACCCAGTACTTC	CASSLAGGSQETQYF
TRBD2	TRBV5-1	TRBJ2-1	few	TGCGCCAGCACAAGTCGGACTAGCGGGAGGGTGGAGCAGTTCTTC	CASTSRTSGRVEQFF
NA	TRBV7-2	TRBJ2-5	few	TGTGCCAGCAGCTTTTTTCGGGGGGAGACCCAGTACTTC	CASSFFRGETQYF
TRBD1	TRBV12-3/TRBV12-4	TRBJ2-2	NA	TGTGCCAGCAAGGACAGGGAGGCCAACGGGGAGCTGTTTTTT	CASKDREANGELFF
NA	TRBV2	TRBJ2-5	many	TGTGCCAGCAAGGCTAGCGCACAAGAGACCCAGTACTTC	CASKASAQETQYF
NA	TRBV7-6	TRBJ2-1	NA	TGTGCCAGCAGCCCCGGGGGACTTGACAATGAGCAGTTCTTC	CASSPGGLDNEQFF
NA	TRBV9	TRBJ2-1	many	TGTGCCAGCAGCGTTTTTCGCGGGGTCAATGAGCAGTTCTTC	CASSVFRGVNEQFF
NA	TRBV7-2	TRBJ1-5	many	TGTGCCAGCAGCTTTGGCTCTAAGCCCCAGCATTTT	CASSFGSKPQHF
NA	TRBV16	TRBJ2-1	NA	TGTGCCAGCAGCCAATCGGCTTCACAAAACAATGAGCAGTTCTTC	CASSQSASQNNEQFF
TRBD2	TRBV7-2	TRBJ2-7	many	TGTGCCAGCAGCTTAACGGGACTAGGCTTCTACGAGCAGTACTTC	CASSLTGLGFYEQYF
TRBD2	TRBV5-5	TRBJ2-1	many	TGTGCCAGCAGTCCACTAGCGGGAAGATTGGATGAGCAGTTCTTC	CASSPLAGRLDEQFF
NA	TRBV2	TRBJ2-1	many	TGTGCCAGCGGCAAGCGGGTTTCATACAATGAGCAGTTCTTC	CASGKRVSYNEQFF
NA	TRBV5-1	TRBJ2-1	few	TGCGCCAGCAGCTTGCCTAGGATTAACGGGGAGCAGTTCTTC	CASSLPRINGEQFF
TRBD2	TRBV6-2/TRBV6-3	TRBJ2-7	many	TGTGCCAGCAATGCGGGAGACGCCTACGAGCAGTACTTC	CASNAGDAYEQYF
NA	TRBV12-3/TRBV12-4	TRBJ1-1	many	TGTGCCAGCAGGCCGGGACCGCAAACAACTGAAGCTTTCTTT	CASRPGPQTTEAFF
TRBD1	TRBV5-1	TRBJ1-1	many	TGCGCCAGCAGCTCAGAACCGACAGGGCGGGTCACTGAAGCTTTCTTT	CASSSEPTGRVTEAFF
TRBD2	TRBV15	TRBJ2-4	many	TGTGCCACCAGCAGAGATCTTAGCGGGAGGGTTGGGGCCAAAAACATTCAGTACTTC	CATSRDLSGRVGAKNIQYF
NA	TRBV5-1	TRBJ2-1	many	TGCGCCAGCAGCTTTACAGCCCTCAACACCAATGAGCAGTTCTTC	CASSFTALNTNEQFF
NA	TRBV29-1	TRBJ1-1	many	TGCAGCCTCAGGGAGGGTCAAACTGAAGCTTTCTTT	CSLREGQTEAFF
NA	TRBV20-1	TRBJ1-1	many	TGCAGTGCTAGGGGGGACACCGAGAACACTGAAGCTTTCTTT	CSARGDTENTEAFF
NA	TRBV24-1	TRBJ2-7	NA	TGTGCCACCAGCCAGGGGGGCGAGCAGTACTTC	CATSQGGEQYF
NA	TRBV7-3	TRBJ2-1	NA	TGTGCCAGCAGCAGAAGCGGGCAGAACAATGAGCAGTTCTTC	CASSRSGQNNEQFF
NA	TRBV20-1	TRBJ2-1	many	TGCAGTGCTAGTATATCGGGTAAAAATGAGCAGTTCTTC	CSASISGKNEQFF
TRBD1	TRBV4-1	TRBJ2-7	many	TGCGCCAGCAGCCAACCATCGGGACAGGGGCTCTACGAGCAGTACTTC	CASSQPSGQGLYEQYF
TRBD1	TRBV18	TRBJ1-2	NA	TGTGCCAGCTCGCAGGCTGGGACAGTGAACTATGGCTACACCTTC	CASSQAGTVNYGYTF
NA	TRBV20-1	TRBJ1-1	many	TGCAGTGCTAGATGGGGTACGGACACTGAAGCTTTCTTT	CSARWGTDTEAFF
NA	TRBV15	TRBJ2-5	many	TGTGCCACCAGCAGAGATTCAGGGCAAGAGACCCAGTACTTC	CATSRDSGQETQYF
TRBD2	TRBV20-1	TRBJ2-1	NA	TGCAGTGCTGGACTAGCGGGAGCATACAATGAGCAGTTCTTC	CSAGLAGAYNEQFF
NA	TRBV5-1	TRBJ1-1	NA	TGCGCCAGCAGCCTGACTGAGGTGCGGAACACTGAAGCTTTCTTT	CASSLTEVRNTEAFF
TRBD2	TRBV10-3	TRBJ2-1	many	TGTGCCATCAGTGAGTACACTAGCGGAAACAATGAGCAGTTCTTC	CAISEYTSGNNEQFF
NA	TRBV6-2/TRBV6-3	TRBJ2-2	few	TGTGCCAGCAGGAGGGACTGGAGCGACGCCGGGGAGCTGTTTTTT	CASRRDWSDAGELFF
NA	TRBV12-3/TRBV12-4	TRBJ1-6	few	TGTGCCAGCAGTAGCTCCTATAATTCACCCCTCCACTTT	CASSSSYNSPLHF
TRBD2	TRBV20-1	TRBJ2-7	many	TGCAGTGCTAGCGGGACTAGCTCGATTCACTACGAGCAGTACTTC	CSASGTSSIHYEQYF
NA	TRBV25-1	TRBJ2-4	many	TGTGCCAGCAGTGATCCAGGTTTGACCAAAAACATTCAGTACTTC	CASSDPGLTKNIQYF
NA	TRBV5-1	TRBJ2-7	NA	TGCGCCAGCAGCCCGATTCCCACTACGCTCGAGCAGTACTTC	CASSPIPTTLEQYF
NA	TRBV7-2	TRBJ2-1	NA	TGTGCCAGCAGCTTAAAATCCGATTGGGAGCAGTTCTTC	CASSLKSDWEQFF
NA	TRBV20-1	TRBJ1-1	many	TGCAGTGCTAGAGATAGGGCCCCTGAAGCTTTCTTT	CSARDRAPEAFF
NA	TRBV19	TRBJ2-1	many	TGTGCCAGTAGGACCCGCGGTGGGGATACTTTCTCCTACAATGAGCAGTTCTTC	CASRTRGGDTFSYNEQFF
TRBD1	TRBV7-9	TRBJ2-7	many	TGTGCCAGCAGCCACTACCGGGACAGGGTCTTACTGACCTCCTACGAGCAGTACTTC	CASSHYRDRVLLTSYEQYF
NA	TRBV29-1	TRBJ2-7	many	TGCAGCACCCAGGAGGCCTACGAGCAGTACTTC	CSTQEAYEQYF
NA	TRBV15	TRBJ2-7	many	TGTGCCACCAGCAGAGATCGGGTTAGCTCCTACGAGCAGTACTTC	CATSRDRVSSYEQYF